This TCR beta chain was recovered during a study of cytomegalovirus exposure and HLA in healthy donors. Study-wide results and caveats: TCR beta V segments were, for the most part, productive about 87% or about 30% of the time in an earlier analysis. There was a cluster of highly shared sequence variants that was likely a sequencing artifact. Across donors, sequencing depth was assumed by presence/absence analyses to be roughly uniform.

The CDR3 has 16 amino acids. Trimming left V 1 base short and J 0 bases short, with 13 bases between. Germline V lookup: CDR1 KGHSH, CDR2 LQKENI. Use of 60 Vbeta and 13 Jbeta primers characterized the PCR. Profiled with immunoSEQ multiplex PCR; TCRdb holds only in-frame clones, not every one. The table has under 150,000 clones, about 64% seen once; the top ten hold roughly 8.3%. About this clone: What it recognizes is unknown.

The chain carries TRBV18 and TRBJ2-7; D might be TRBD2 (6 bases). The specimen was PBMCs. The clonotype originates from a man aged 18 to 29 in good health and CMV-seropositive. The CDR3: CASSPLRGGSSYEQYF. The CDR3 coding sequence is TGTGCCAGCTCACCACTTAGGGGAGGCAGCTCCTACGAGCAGTACTTC.